The 22 T cell receptor beta chains presented below share a single source sample, sequenced in a study of control samples from healthy donors and cancer patients. This table comes from immunoSEQ multiplex PCR, and its TCRdb copy is limited to in-frame clones, with some not included. Seen here are tens of thousands of clones, about 86% observed once, and the top ten hold more than 1.5%. Source material: PBMCs. These receptors originate from a woman in her thirties or forties with lung cancer.

The V gene is TRBV2, the J gene TRBJ1-2, with D uncertain. CDR1 SNHLY and CDR2 FYNNEI come from the germline V gene. V dropped 3 bases and J dropped 8 bases, with 13 bases sitting between them. The CDR3 totals 13 residues. The CDR3 is CASSDLPAGGYTF. Here the CDR3 DNA reads TGTGCCAGCAGTGATCTCCCGGCGGGGGGCTACACCTTC.

This chain uses TRBV11-3 with TRBJ1-2; unclear D gene. V gave up 4 bases and J gave up 8 bases, with 8 bases separating them. The CDR3 is 11 residues long. The germline V gene encodes CDR1 SGHNT and CDR2 YENEEA. The CDR3: CASSSPGGYTF. The CDR3 DNA sequence: TGTGCCAGCAGCTCCCCTGGAGGCTACACCTTC.

The chain is built from TRBV4-1 and TRBJ2-7, with 13 positions matching TRBD2. V lost 4 bases and J lost 0; bases outside the gene matches: 6. CDR3 length equals 17 residues. The V gene's germline CDR1 is MGHRA and CDR2 YSYEKL. For the CDR3, the DNA is TGCGCCAGCAGCCGGACTAGCGGGGGTCAGAGCTCCTACGAGCAGTACTTC. Amino acids: CASSRTSGGQSSYEQYF.

The rearrangement links TRBV29-1 to TRBJ1-1; no clear D gene. The CDR3 consists of 11 residues. Germline CDR1 SQVTM, CDR2 ANQGSEA. V lost 6 bases to trimming and J lost 1 base, with 6 bases between them. CDR3 residues: CSVWENTEAFF. DNA for the CDR3: TGCAGCGTGTGGGAGAACACTGAAGCTTTCTTT.

CDR3 bases: TGTGCCAGCAGTCGGGCAGGGAGTTACTACGAGCAGTACTTC. This codes for CASSRAGSYYEQYF. V gene TRBV6-2 or TRBV6-3 combines with J gene TRBJ2-7; tentatively, D is TRBD1 or TRBD2 (5 bases each). The CDR3 loop spans 14 amino acids. V was trimmed by 5 bases and J by 3 bases, leaving 14 bases between them. Germline V gene data show CDR1 as MNHEY and CDR2 as SVGEGT.

This chain uses TRBV28 with TRBJ2-7; D possibly uses TRBD1 or TRBD2 (5 bases each). Germline-derived CDR1 and CDR2 are MDHEN and SYDVKM. The CDR3 is made up of 17 amino acids. Between the trimmed V and J ends, which lost 5 bases and 6 bases, there was a span of 26 bases. The CDR3 DNA follows: TGTGCCAGCAGTACACCGAGGGAACAGGAGATTTACGGCGAGCAGTACTTC. It translates to CASSTPREQEIYGEQYF.

The V gene is TRBV10-3, the J gene TRBJ2-1; perhaps TRBD2 as D (6 bases). Germline CDR1 ENHRY, CDR2 SYGVKD. V was cut by 0 bases and J by 7 bases, with 16 bases left in between. The CDR3 has 16 amino acids. The DNA for the CDR3 is TGTGCCATCAGTGAGTCAAGAGGAGGGGTGGGAAATGAGCAGTTCTTC. Residues: CAISESRGGVGNEQFF.

The V and J genes are TRBV7-8 and TRBJ1-1; maybe TRBD1 (5 bases). Per germline, CDR1 SGHVS and CDR2 FQNEAQ. V lost 6 bases, J lost 2 bases, and 10 bases lay in between. The CDR3 totals 13 residues. The CDR3 loop is CASREGINTEAFF. As DNA, the CDR3 is TGTGCCAGCAGAGAGGGGATTAACACTGAAGCTTTCTTT.

The V gene is TRBV10-3, the J gene TRBJ2-7; D unclear. V dropped 1 base and J dropped 5 bases, with 6 bases sitting between them. The CDR3 has 12 amino acids. Germline V lookup: CDR1 ENHRY, CDR2 SYGVKD. The CDR3 loop reads CAISEYEDEQYF. CDR3 coding DNA: TGTGCCATCAGTGAGTACGAAGACGAGCAGTACTTC.

The chain uses TRBV7-8 and TRBJ2-5; 10 bases are shared with TRBD2. V shed 5 bases and J 5 bases; nucleotides not matched to a gene: 8. Per the germline V gene, CDR1 is SGHVS and CDR2 is FQNEAQ. This CDR3 region has 15 residues. CDR3: CASSTQLAGSETQYF. The CDR3 nucleotides are TGTGCCAGCAGCACCCAACTAGCGGGGTCTGAGACCCAGTACTTC.

V usage is TRBV2 and J usage is TRBJ1-5; D possibly corresponds to TRBD1 (6 bases). Trimming shortened V by 3 bases and J by 4 bases, and 13 bases separated the two germline ends. Per the germline V gene, CDR1 is SNHLY and CDR2 is FYNNEI. The CDR3 extends over 15 amino acids. In nucleotides, the CDR3 is TGTGCCAGCAGTGATGTGGGGGCGAATAATCAGCCCCAGCATTTT. This encodes CASSDVGANNQPQHF.

The gene calls are TRBV4-1 and TRBJ1-3, with D unresolved. Germline CDR1 is MGHRA and CDR2 is YSYEKL. V lost 1 base to trimming and J lost 1 base, with 20 bases between them. The CDR3 is 19 residues long. The CDR3 nucleotides are TGCGCCAGCAGCCAAGGGTTCATGTCTTCCTCACCTTCTGGAAACACCATATATTTT. This translates into CASSQGFMSSSPSGNTIYF.

This chain connects TRBV5-1 to TRBJ1-3; D is possibly TRBD1 (5 bases). The V gene's germline CDR1 is SGHRS and CDR2 YFSETQ. CDR3 length: 16 amino acids. The ends were cut back, 0 bases at V and 0 bases at J, with 10 bases in the middle. CDR3: CASSLDAGRSGNTIYF. The CDR3 coding sequence is TGCGCCAGCAGCTTGGACGCAGGGCGCTCTGGAAACACCATATATTTT. Variable domain in full (rest from reference TRBV5-1 and TRBJ1-3): KAGVTQTPRYLIKTRGQQVTLSCSPISGHRSVSWYQQTPGQGLQFLFEYFSETQRNKGNFPGRFSGRQFSNSRSEMNVSTLELGDSALYLCASSLDAGRSGNTIYFGEGSWLTVV.

This clone appeared a single time. V usage is TRBV4-2 and J usage is TRBJ1-3; D gene uncertain. The length of the CDR3 is 17 residues. Looked up from germline, CDR1 is LGHNA and CDR2 is YNFKEQ. Trimming shortened V by 2 bases and J by 0 bases, and 14 bases separated the two germline ends. The CDR3 here is CASSQQLITHSGNTIYF. The CDR3 coding sequence is TGTGCCAGCAGCCAACAACTTATTACACACTCTGGAAACACCATATATTTT.

V is TRBV19 and J is TRBJ2-7; D unclear. The V gene's germline CDR1 is LNHDA and CDR2 SQIVND (reference sequence). The V and J ends lost 1 base and 4 bases respectively, with 5 bases between them. The CDR3 runs 12 residues. The CDR3 DNA follows: TGTGCCAGTAGTATAGGCGGTTACGAGCAGTACTTC. This sequence encodes CASSIGGYEQYF.

The table lists this clone with a count of one. This chain links TRBV4-1 with TRBJ2-7, with D possibly matching TRBD1 (6 bases). Trimming pared 4 bases from V and 3 bases from J, leaving 13 bases between. This CDR3 is built from 14 residues. Germline CDR1 MGHRA, CDR2 YSYEKL. CDR3 in DNA: TGCGCCAGCAGCCCAGCGGACAGTGTCTACGAGCAGTACTTC. Translated: CASSPADSVYEQYF.

This clone was detected a few times. This CDR3 reads CASSPRPDLTGYTF. CDR3 DNA sequence: TGCGCCAGCAGCCCCCGGCCCGACTTAACTGGCTACACCTTC. The chain is built from TRBV4-1 and TRBJ1-2; D gene uncertain. This CDR3 contains 14 residues. Trimming took 4 bases from V and 7 from J, leaving 16 bases between them. The germline V gene encodes CDR1 MGHRA and CDR2 YSYEKL.

The chain uses TRBV9 and TRBJ2-1; D possibly uses TRBD1 or TRBD2 (6 bases each). Trimming stripped 0 bases from V and 8 bases from J, with 24 bases between. From germline, CDR1 is SGDLS and CDR2 YYNGEE. The CDR3 loop spans 18 amino acids. The CDR3 nucleotides are TGTGCCAGCAGCGTAGAGGGTCGAGGGGGGCCAATGTTGGATGAGCAGTTCTTC. This encodes CASSVEGRGGPMLDEQFF.

The gene calls are TRBV5-1 and TRBJ1-2; D is perhaps TRBD1 (6 bases). This CDR3 is 15 amino acids long. Germline values: CDR1 SGHRS, CDR2 YFSETQ. Trimming pared 0 bases from V and 6 bases from J, leaving 15 bases between. CDR3 DNA: TGCGCCAGCAGCTTGGTTTGGGGGGCGGAGGATGGCTACACCTTC. Protein product: CASSLVWGAEDGYTF.

The rearrangement links TRBV5-1 to TRBJ1-2; 7 bases map to TRBD1. The CDR3 consists of 12 residues. V dropped 0 bases and J dropped 8; count of bases not matched to a gene: 1. The V gene's germline CDR1 is SGHRS and CDR2 YFSETQ. CDR3 bases: TGCGCCAGCAGCTTGGGGGGACAGGGCTACACCTTC. Translated: CASSLGGQGYTF. Looking up the rest from reference TRBV5-1 and TRBJ1-2 gives the full variable domain: KAGVTQTPRYLIKTRGQQVTLSCSPISGHRSVSWYQQTPGQGLQFLFEYFSETQRNKGNFPGRFSGRQFSNSRSEMNVSTLELGDSALYLCASSLGGQGYTFGSGTRLTVV.

This rearrangement joins TRBV7-9 to TRBJ2-5, with 7 bases fitting TRBD2. The germline V gene has CDR1 SEHNR and CDR2 FQNEAQ (reference sequence). The length of the CDR3 is 15 residues. The V and J ends lost 5 bases and 5 bases, in that order; junction bases with no gene match: 11. The CDR3 nucleotides are TGTGCCAGCAGCGCTCTCCTAGCGGTGGAGGAGACCCAGTACTTC. Amino acid sequence: CASSALLAVEETQYF.

V is TRBV13 and J is TRBJ1-1, with TRBD1 matching over 7 bases. V gave up 5 bases and J gave up 3 bases; unmatched junction bases: 6. There are 14 residues in the CDR3. The germline CDR1 and CDR2 sequences are PRHDT and FYEKMQ (reference sequence). CDR3 sequence (DNA): TGTGCCAGCAGCCCACAGGGGTTTGACACTGAAGCTTTCTTT. It yields the protein CASSPQGFDTEAFF.